These 17 T cell receptor beta chains were all obtained from the same sample, sequenced in a study of T cell changes during pregnancy in multiple sclerosis. Here immunoSEQ multiplex PCR was the method, and the copy in TCRdb shows in-frame clones only, minus some. Of some 100,000 clones listed, almost 95% are singletons. Here the sequenced sample was peripheral blood, taken before pregnancy. These receptor sequences come from a female donor with multiple sclerosis, enrolled in a pregnancy study.

The rearrangement joins TRBV7-2 to TRBJ2-2; 11 bases are a match to TRBD2. The CDR3 runs to 18 residues. Trimming removed 5 bases from V and 3 bases from J; junction bases left unmatched: 11. CDR1 is SGHTA and CDR2 is FQGNSA in the germline V gene. The CDR3 is CASSPSPLAGGHTGELFF. CDR3 coding DNA: TGTGCCAGCAGCCCCAGTCCCCTAGCGGGAGGTCACACCGGGGAGCTGTTTTTT. The full variable domain, rest sourced from reference TRBV7-2 and TRBJ2-2, is GAGVSQSPSNKVTEKGKDVELRCDPISGHTALYWYRQSLGQGLEFLIYFQGNSAPDKSGLPSDRFSAERTGGSVSTLTIQRTQQEDSAVYLCASSPSPLAGGHTGELFFGEGSRLTVL.

CDR3 in amino acids: CASSGARGRSFYEQYF. In DNA, the CDR3 is TGTGCCAGCAGCGGGGCGCGCGGGAGGTCCTTCTACGAGCAGTACTTC. The gene calls are TRBV9 and TRBJ2-7, with TRBD2 matching over 8 bases. Germline CDR1 and CDR2: SGDLS and YYNGEE. The CDR3 is 16 amino acids. With V trimmed by 3 bases and J by 3 bases, 11 bases remained unmatched.

CDR3 DNA: TGTGCCAGCCGTGGGACAGGGGCGGAAAAACTGTTTTTT. This sequence encodes CASRGTGAEKLFF. The chain is built from TRBV28 and TRBJ1-4; 10 bases are a match to TRBD1. CDR1 is MDHEN and CDR2 is SYDVKM in the germline V gene. The length of the CDR3 is 13 residues. V lost 8 bases to trimming and J lost 8 bases; unmatched junction nucleotides: 5.

V and J are TRBV7-9 and TRBJ1-2, with D unclear. The CDR3 is made up of 13 amino acids. Deletions cut 5 bases from V and 3 bases from J, with 10 bases between. In germline, CDR1 is SEHNR, CDR2 FQNEAQ (reference sequence). CDR3 bases: TGTGCCAGCAGCCATGACACGGACTATGGCTACACCTTC. It specifies CASSHDTDYGYTF. Supplemented by reference TRBV7-9 and TRBJ1-2, the full variable domain reads DTGVSQNPRHKITKRGQNVTFRCDPISEHNRLYWYRQTLGQGPEFLTYFQNEAQLEKSRLLSDRFSAERPKGSFSTLEIQRTEQGDSAMYLCASSHDTDYGYTFGSGTRLTVV.

This sequence joins TRBV6-6 and TRBJ1-1; D is undetermined. The V end lost 8 bases, the J end lost 4 bases, and 20 bases lay between the germline ends. The CDR3 spans 15 residues. Germline V gene data show CDR1 as MNHNY and CDR2 as SVGAGI (reference sequence). The CDR3 DNA follows: TGTGCCAGCCGCCCACCCACGGAGAGAGCCACTGAAGCTTTCTTT. Translating gives CASRPPTERATEAFF.

CDR3 bases: TGTGCCAGCAGCTCACAACCAATGGGACTGTCGAGCTCCTACGAGCAGTACTTC. Translation: CASSSQPMGLSSSYEQYF. The chain combines TRBV7-9 with TRBJ2-7; tentative D call: TRBD2 (6 bases). V was cut by 4 bases and J by 0 bases, with 22 bases left in between. The CDR3 consists of 18 residues. Germline lookup yields CDR1 SEHNR and CDR2 FQNEAQ (reference sequence).

The chain has TRBV18 and TRBJ1-1; D may be TRBD1 (6 bases). The CDR3 extends over 12 amino acids. The germline CDR1 and CDR2 sequences are KGHSH and LQKENI. V lost 8 bases and J 4 bases, leaving 11 bases between the germline ends. CDR3 coding DNA: TGTGCCAGCGCGGGGGGGCGCACTGAAGCTTTCTTT. This encodes CASAGGRTEAFF. Full variable domain (outside the CDR3, taken from reference TRBV18 and TRBJ1-1): NAGVMQNPRHLVRRRGQEARLRCSPMKGHSHVYWYRQLPEEGLKFMVYLQKENIIDESGMPKERFSAEFPKEGPSILRIQQVVRGDSAAYFCASAGGRTEAFFGQGTRLTVV.

This clone turned up a few times. This chain joins TRBV4-2 and TRBJ1-1, with no clear D. The germline gives CDR1 LGHNA, CDR2 YNFKEQ. V lost 4 bases and J 0 bases, leaving 12 bases between the germline ends. The CDR3 has 15 amino acids. In DNA, the CDR3 is TGTGCCAGCAGCCCCTACGATGAGATGAACACTGAAGCTTTCTTT. This encodes CASSPYDEMNTEAFF.

Here the CDR3 DNA reads TGTGCCAGCAGTGAAAGCAGGGTAGAGACCCAGTACTTC. This translates into CASSESRVETQYF. The chain links TRBV2 to TRBJ2-5; D is perhaps TRBD1 (5 bases). The V end was cut by 2 bases, the J end by 4 bases, with 8 bases between. The CDR3 loop spans 13 amino acids. Germline V lookup: CDR1 SNHLY, CDR2 FYNNEI.

The chain carries TRBV18 and TRBJ2-7; 11 nucleotides line up with TRBD2. Germline V gives CDR1 KGHSH, CDR2 LQKENI. Trimming removed 3 bases from V and 5 bases from J; junction bases left unmatched: 6. CDR3 length: 15 amino acids. The CDR3 loop reads CASSPRLAGLHEQYF. The DNA for the CDR3 is TGTGCCAGCTCACCCCGACTAGCGGGACTCCACGAGCAGTACTTC.

The V and J genes are TRBV6-6 and TRBJ2-2; a possible D gene is TRBD1 (5 bases). The ends were cut back, 0 bases at V and 3 bases at J, with 11 bases in the middle. The CDR3 extends over 16 amino acids. The germline CDR1 and CDR2 sequences are MNHNY and SVGAGI (reference sequence). The CDR3 sequence is CASSYSIGADTGELFF. In DNA form, the CDR3 reads TGTGCCAGCAGTTACTCGATTGGGGCGGACACCGGGGAGCTGTTTTTT.

This chain connects TRBV12-5 to TRBJ1-3; 9 nucleotides agree with TRBD1. With 0 bases clipped from V and 0 bases from J, the junction kept 12 bases outside the gene matches. The CDR3 contains 20 residues. Germline V CDR1 and CDR2: LGHNT, FRNRAP. CDR3 in amino acids: CASGLVFLGTGRLSGNTIYF. The CDR3 region has the DNA TGTGCTAGTGGTTTGGTTTTTTTAGGGACAGGGCGGCTCTCTGGAAACACCATATATTTT.

The genes are TRBV7-8 and TRBJ2-1; tentatively, D is TRBD2 (6 bases). Looked up from germline, CDR1 is SGHVS and CDR2 is FQNEAQ. Trimming pared 2 bases from V and 12 bases from J, leaving 14 bases between. There are 13 residues in the CDR3. CDR3 loop: CASSLTELAWQFF. The CDR3 DNA reads as TGTGCCAGCAGCTTAACGGAGCTAGCGTGGCAGTTCTTC.

CDR3 bases: TGTGCCAGCTCCGGGACAGGGCTTCACGAGCAGTACTTC. Its protein product is CASSGTGLHEQYF. The chain recombines TRBV18 with TRBJ2-7; 9 bases line up with TRBD1. Trimming removed 6 bases from V and 5 bases from J; junction bases left unmatched: 5. The CDR3 covers 13 residues. Looked up from germline, CDR1 is KGHSH and CDR2 is LQKENI. Combining the CDR3 with reference TRBV18 and TRBJ2-7 gives the whole variable domain NAGVMQNPRHLVRRRGQEARLRCSPMKGHSHVYWYRQLPEEGLKFMVYLQKENIIDESGMPKERFSAEFPKEGPSILRIQQVVRGDSAAYFCASSGTGLHEQYFGPGTRLTVT.

The chain couples TRBV30 to TRBJ1-5; a possible D gene is TRBD1 (5 bases). The CDR3 is 16 residues long. Per germline, CDR1 GTSNPN and CDR2 SVGIG (reference sequence). Trimming took off 0 bases at V and 2 bases at J, with 14 bases between the two ends. The chain's CDR3 is CAWSVYRGVGNQPQHF. In nucleotides, the CDR3 is TGTGCCTGGAGTGTATATCGGGGGGTTGGCAATCAGCCCCAGCATTTT.

This sequence joins TRBV30 and TRBJ1-2; 9 bases agree with TRBD1. This CDR3 is built from 14 residues. J was trimmed by 8 bases and V by 3 bases; bases with no gene match: 10. The germline V gene has CDR1 GTSNPN and CDR2 SVGIG (reference sequence). The CDR3 region has the DNA TGTGCCTGGAGCGCCCCGGACAGGGGCCAGGGCTACACCTTC. Translating gives CAWSAPDRGQGYTF.

Only one count was recorded for this clone. The chain links TRBV27 to TRBJ1-4; D may be TRBD1 (6 bases). There are 14 residues in the CDR3. Looked up from germline, CDR1 is MNHEY and CDR2 is SMNVEV (reference sequence). The ends were cut back, 6 bases at V and 0 bases at J, with 8 bases in the middle. In nucleotides, the CDR3 is TGTGCCAGCAGCCCAGGGGCAACTAATGAAAAACTGTTTTTT. This encodes CASSPGATNEKLFF.